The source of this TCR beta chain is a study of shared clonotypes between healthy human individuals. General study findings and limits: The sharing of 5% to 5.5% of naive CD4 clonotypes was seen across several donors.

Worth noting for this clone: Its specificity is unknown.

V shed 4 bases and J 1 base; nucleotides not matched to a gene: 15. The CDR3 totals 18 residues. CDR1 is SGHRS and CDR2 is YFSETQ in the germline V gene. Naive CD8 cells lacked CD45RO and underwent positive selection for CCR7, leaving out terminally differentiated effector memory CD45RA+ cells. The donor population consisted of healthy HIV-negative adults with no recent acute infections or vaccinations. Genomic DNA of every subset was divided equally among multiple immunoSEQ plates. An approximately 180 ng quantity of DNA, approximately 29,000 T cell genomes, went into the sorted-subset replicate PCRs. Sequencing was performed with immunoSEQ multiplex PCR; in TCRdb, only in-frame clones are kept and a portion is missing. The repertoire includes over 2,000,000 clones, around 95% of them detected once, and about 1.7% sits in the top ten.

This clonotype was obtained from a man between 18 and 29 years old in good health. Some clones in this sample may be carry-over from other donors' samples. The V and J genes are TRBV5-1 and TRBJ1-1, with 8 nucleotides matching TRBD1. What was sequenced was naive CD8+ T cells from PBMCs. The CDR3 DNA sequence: TGCGCCAGCAGCCCTTTGACAGGGGTTAAGAAAAAGAACACTGAAGCTTTCTTT. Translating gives CASSPLTGVKKKNTEAFF.